This T cell receptor (beta chain) was captured by sequencing in a study of cytomegalovirus exposure and HLA in healthy donors. V dropped 6 bases and J dropped 3 bases, with 17 bases sitting between them. Germline CDR1 MDHEN, CDR2 SYDVKM. The CDR3 is 15 residues long. Details on this clone: Its antigen is as yet unknown.

Method: immunoSEQ multiplex PCR; TCRdb's copy keeps in-frame clones and lacks some. The sample yields tens of thousands of clones, about 94% seen once. Study findings and constraints: The listing of 150 or so TCR beta chains classed them as cytomegalovirus-associated.

The chain has TRBV28 and TRBJ1-1; D not certain. The specimen was PBMCs. The receptor was isolated from a man aged 18-30 years in good health and CMV-seropositive. DNA of the CDR3: TGTGCCAGCAGCTTAAGAGGGCTTAAGCACACTGAAGCTTTCTTT. This translates into CASSLRGLKHTEAFF.